A single sample is the source of the 3 T cell receptor beta chains below, sequenced in a study of patients and donors after allogeneic stem cell transplantation. MiXCR was run by TCRdb on the RT-PCR reads, yielding one entry per CDR3 protein. The table records 400,000 to 450,000 distinct CDR3 sequences, roughly 16% of them present only once. Sequenced sample: blood, either unsorted or a sorted T cell fraction (not recorded which). These receptors all stem from a human donor who was either an allogeneic HSCT recipient or a stem cell or donor lymphocyte infusion donor (not recorded which). It is not recorded whose cells these are; they may come from a transplant donor.

The table lists this clonotype with a few counts. This chain uses TRBV9 with TRBJ2-3, with 9 bases lining up with TRBD2. V shed 2 bases, J shed 2 bases, and the junction held 6 bases outside the gene matches. CDR1 SGDLS and CDR2 YYNGEE come from the germline V gene. The CDR3 has 16 amino acids. The CDR3 DNA is TGTGCCAGCAGCGTCCAAGCGGGGGGCCCCACAGATACGCAGTATTTT. Translated, it gives CASSVQAGGPTDTQYF.

The CDR3 is CASSLDGASTDTQYF. The DNA for the CDR3 is TGTGCCAGCAGCTTAGACGGGGCTAGCACAGATACGCAGTATTTT. J is TRBJ2-3 and V is TRBV7-2; TRBD1 or TRBD2 may be the D gene (5 bases each). The CDR3 covers 15 residues. The V end was cut by 1 base, the J end by 0 bases, with 8 bases between. Germline values: CDR1 SGHTA, CDR2 FQGNSA.

This clonotype occurred a few times. In DNA form, the CDR3 reads TGCGCCAGCAGCTTGGGGGAGCGGGAGAACACTGAAGCTTTCTTT. This sequence encodes CASSLGERENTEAFF. This rearrangement joins TRBV5-1 to TRBJ1-1; D unresolved. The CDR3 has 15 residues. The V end lost 0 bases, the J end lost 1 base, and 10 bases lay between the germline ends. CDR1 is SGHRS, CDR2 YFSETQ, per germline.